The clone carrying this T cell receptor (beta chain) was seen just once. The data were taken from a study of CD8 T cells in Susac syndrome. Sequencing targeted TCR beta in T cells from blood (CD8+ and CD4+). Stable or active relapsing-remitting multiple sclerosis, untreated and meeting revised McDonald criteria, defined the controls. It was negative isolation that provided the CD8+ and CD4+ T cells, whereas TEMRA cells were enriched by FACS. The V gene lost 3 bases and the J gene lost 1 base, with 8 bases spanning the gap. Germline V gene lookup returns CDR1 SGDLS and CDR2 YYNGEE. The length of the CDR3 is 14 residues. 0.5 to 1 ug RNA was reverse transcribed with random hexamers. TCR beta CDR3 was amplified by immunoSEQ multiplex PCR. This amplification extended across 54 Vbeta and 13 Jbeta segments. MiXCR, run by TCRdb on the immunoSEQ multiplex PCR reads, gives a single entry per CDR3 protein. The sample lists 250,000 or so distinct CDR3 sequences; 85% to 95% were seen once.

Sequences were obtained from CD4+ T cells from PBMCs. This sequence originates from a human donor with multiple sclerosis. The rearrangement uses TRBV9 and TRBJ1-5; weak D call: TRBD1 (5 bases). The DNA of the CDR3 is TGTGCCAGCAGCGGAAACAGGAGCAATCAGCCCCAGCATTTT. Translation gives CASSGNRSNQPQHF.